The subject of this entry is one T cell receptor beta chain. The method was immunoSEQ multiplex PCR; TCRdb's version includes in-frame clones alone and lacks a portion of them. The sample yields about 140,000 clones, about 80% seen once. The data were obtained in a study of blood T cell repertoires in COVID-19. Study context: The United States, Italy and Spain provided the acute and convalescent COVID-19 samples.

V lost 1 base, J lost 6 bases, and 5 bases stayed unmatched. The CDR3 spans 15 residues. Germline CDR1 and CDR2: SGHNT and YYREEE (reference sequence). The sample consisted of peripheral blood. This TCR derives from a human donor in a cohort sampled during active COVID-19. The chain couples TRBV5-4 to TRBJ2-5; 11 nucleotides align to TRBD2. In DNA form, the CDR3 reads TGTGCCAGCAGCTTGATTAGCGGGGGGGAGAAGACCCAGTACTTC. Protein: CASSLISGGEKTQYF.